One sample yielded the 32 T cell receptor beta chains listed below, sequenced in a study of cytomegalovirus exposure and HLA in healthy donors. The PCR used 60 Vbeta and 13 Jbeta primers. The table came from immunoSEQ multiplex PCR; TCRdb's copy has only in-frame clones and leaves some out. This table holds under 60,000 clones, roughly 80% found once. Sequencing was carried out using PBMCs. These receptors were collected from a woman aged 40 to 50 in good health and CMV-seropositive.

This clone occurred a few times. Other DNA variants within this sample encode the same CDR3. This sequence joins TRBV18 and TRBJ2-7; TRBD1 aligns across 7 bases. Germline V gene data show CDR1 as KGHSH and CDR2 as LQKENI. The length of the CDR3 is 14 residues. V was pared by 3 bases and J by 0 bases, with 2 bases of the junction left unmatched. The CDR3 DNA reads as TGTGCCAGCTCACCCCGGGACAGCTCCTACGAGCAGTACTTC. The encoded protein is CASSPRDSSYEQYF. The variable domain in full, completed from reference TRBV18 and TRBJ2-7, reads NAGVMQNPRHLVRRRGQEARLRCSPMKGHSHVYWYRQLPEEGLKFMVYLQKENIIDESGMPKERFSAEFPKEGPSILRIQQVVRGDSAAYFCASSPRDSSYEQYFGPGTRLTVT.

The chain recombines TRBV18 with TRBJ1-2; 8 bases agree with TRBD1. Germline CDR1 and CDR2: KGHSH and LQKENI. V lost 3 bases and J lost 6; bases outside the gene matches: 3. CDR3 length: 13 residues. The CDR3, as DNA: TGTGCCAGCTCACCTGGACAGGGCCATGGCTACACCTTC. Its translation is CASSPGQGHGYTF.

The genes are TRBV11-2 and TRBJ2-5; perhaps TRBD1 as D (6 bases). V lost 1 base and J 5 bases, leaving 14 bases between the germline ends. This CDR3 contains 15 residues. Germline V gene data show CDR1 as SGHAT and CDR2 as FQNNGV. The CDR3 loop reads CASSLATTGTETQYF. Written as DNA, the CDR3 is TGTGCCAGCAGCTTAGCTACTACAGGGACCGAGACCCAGTACTTC.

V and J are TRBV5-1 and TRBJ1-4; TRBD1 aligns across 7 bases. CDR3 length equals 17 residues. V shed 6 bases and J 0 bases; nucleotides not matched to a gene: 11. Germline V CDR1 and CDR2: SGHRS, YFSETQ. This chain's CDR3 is CASKLTLQGATNEKLFF. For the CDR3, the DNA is TGCGCCAGCAAGTTGACCCTCCAGGGGGCAACTAATGAAAAACTGTTTTTT.

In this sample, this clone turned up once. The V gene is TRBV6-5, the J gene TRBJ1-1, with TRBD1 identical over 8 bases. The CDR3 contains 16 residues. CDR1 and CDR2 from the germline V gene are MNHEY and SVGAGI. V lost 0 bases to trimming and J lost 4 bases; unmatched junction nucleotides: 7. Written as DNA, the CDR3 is TGTGCCAGCAGTTACTCGACAGGGGAAGTAGGCACTGAAGCTTTCTTT. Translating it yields CASSYSTGEVGTEAFF.

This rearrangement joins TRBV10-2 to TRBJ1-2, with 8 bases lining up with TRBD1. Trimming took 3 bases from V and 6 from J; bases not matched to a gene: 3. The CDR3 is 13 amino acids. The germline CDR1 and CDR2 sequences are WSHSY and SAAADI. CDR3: CASSDDRGHGYTF. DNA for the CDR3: TGCGCCAGCAGTGATGACAGGGGCCATGGCTACACCTTC.

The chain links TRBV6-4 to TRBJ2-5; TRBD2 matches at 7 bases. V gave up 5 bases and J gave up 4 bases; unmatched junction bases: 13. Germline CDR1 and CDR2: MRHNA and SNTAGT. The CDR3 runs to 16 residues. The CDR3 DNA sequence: TGTGCCAGCAGTCCCCCGACTCCCGGGGGGATAGAGACCCAGTACTTC. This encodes CASSPPTPGGIETQYF.

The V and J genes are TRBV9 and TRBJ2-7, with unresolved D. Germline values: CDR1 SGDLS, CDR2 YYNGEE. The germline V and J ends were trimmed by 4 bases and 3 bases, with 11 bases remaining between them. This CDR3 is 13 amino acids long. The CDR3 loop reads CASSLDIGYEQYF. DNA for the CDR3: TGTGCCAGCAGCCTAGACATTGGCTACGAGCAGTACTTC.

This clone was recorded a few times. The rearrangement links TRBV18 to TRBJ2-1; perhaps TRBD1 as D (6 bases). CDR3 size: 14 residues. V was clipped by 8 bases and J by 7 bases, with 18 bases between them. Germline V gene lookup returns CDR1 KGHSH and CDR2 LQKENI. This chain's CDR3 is CASTTGTTLNEQFF. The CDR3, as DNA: TGTGCCAGCACTACCGGGACAACGCTGAATGAGCAGTTCTTC.

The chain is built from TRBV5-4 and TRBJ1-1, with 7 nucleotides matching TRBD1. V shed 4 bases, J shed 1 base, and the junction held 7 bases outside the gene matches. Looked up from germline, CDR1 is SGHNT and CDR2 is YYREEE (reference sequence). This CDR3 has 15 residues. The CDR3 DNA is TGTGCCAGCAGCACCGGGACAGTGAGGAACACTGAAGCTTTCTTT. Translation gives CASSTGTVRNTEAFF.

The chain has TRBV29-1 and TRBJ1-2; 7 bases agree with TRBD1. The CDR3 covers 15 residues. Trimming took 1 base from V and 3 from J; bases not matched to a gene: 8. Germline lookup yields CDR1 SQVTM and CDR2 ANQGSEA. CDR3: CSVEAQRQGDYGYTF. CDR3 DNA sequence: TGCAGCGTTGAAGCTCAAAGACAGGGTGACTATGGCTACACCTTC.

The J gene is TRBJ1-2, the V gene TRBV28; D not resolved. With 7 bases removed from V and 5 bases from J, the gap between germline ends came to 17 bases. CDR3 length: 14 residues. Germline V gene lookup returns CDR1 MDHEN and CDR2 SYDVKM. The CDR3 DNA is TGTGCCAGCACCTCCGGAGGGCCCGGGTATGGCTACACCTTC. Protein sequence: CASTSGGPGYGYTF.

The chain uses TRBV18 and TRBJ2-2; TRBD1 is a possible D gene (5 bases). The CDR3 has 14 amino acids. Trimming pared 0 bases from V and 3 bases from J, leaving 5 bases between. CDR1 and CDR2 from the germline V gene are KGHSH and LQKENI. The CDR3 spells CASSPPGDTGELFF. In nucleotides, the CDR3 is TGTGCCAGCTCACCACCAGGGGACACCGGGGAGCTGTTTTTT.

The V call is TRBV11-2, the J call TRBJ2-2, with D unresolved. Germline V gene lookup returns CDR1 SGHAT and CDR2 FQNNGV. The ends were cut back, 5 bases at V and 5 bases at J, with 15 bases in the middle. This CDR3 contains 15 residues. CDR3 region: CASSIGGARTGELFF. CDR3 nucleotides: TGTGCCAGCAGCATAGGCGGTGCGAGAACCGGGGAGCTGTTTTTT.

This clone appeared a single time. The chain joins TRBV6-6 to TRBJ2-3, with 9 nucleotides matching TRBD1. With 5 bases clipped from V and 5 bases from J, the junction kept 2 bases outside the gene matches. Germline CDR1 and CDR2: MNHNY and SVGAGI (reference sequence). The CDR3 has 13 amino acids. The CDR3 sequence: CASSNRGQDTQYF. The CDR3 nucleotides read TGTGCCAGCAGTAACAGGGGGCAAGATACGCAGTATTTT.

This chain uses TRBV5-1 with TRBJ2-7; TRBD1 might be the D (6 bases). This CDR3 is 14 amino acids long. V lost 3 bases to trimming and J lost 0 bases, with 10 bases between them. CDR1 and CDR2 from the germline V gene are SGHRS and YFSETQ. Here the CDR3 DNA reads TGCGCCAGCAGCTACGGACAGAGCTCCTACGAGCAGTACTTC. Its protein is CASSYGQSSYEQYF.

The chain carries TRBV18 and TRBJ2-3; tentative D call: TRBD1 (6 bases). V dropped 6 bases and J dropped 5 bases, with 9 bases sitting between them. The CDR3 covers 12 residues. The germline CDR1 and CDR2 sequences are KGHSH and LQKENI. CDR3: CASSTGKDTQYF. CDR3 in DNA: TGTGCCAGCTCTACAGGGAAAGATACGCAGTATTTT.

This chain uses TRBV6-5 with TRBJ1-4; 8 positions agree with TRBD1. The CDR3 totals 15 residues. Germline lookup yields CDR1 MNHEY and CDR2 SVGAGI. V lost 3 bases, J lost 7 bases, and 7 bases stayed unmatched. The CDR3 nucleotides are TGTGCCAGCAGTTATTCGACAGGGGTGGCTGAAAAACTGTTTTTT. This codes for CASSYSTGVAEKLFF.

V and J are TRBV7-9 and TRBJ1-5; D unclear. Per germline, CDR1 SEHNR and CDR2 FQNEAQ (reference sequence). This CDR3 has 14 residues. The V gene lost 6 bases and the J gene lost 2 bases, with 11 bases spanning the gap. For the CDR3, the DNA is TGTGCCAGCAGTCAGTCCGTGGGCAATCAGCCCCAGCATTTT. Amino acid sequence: CASSQSVGNQPQHF.

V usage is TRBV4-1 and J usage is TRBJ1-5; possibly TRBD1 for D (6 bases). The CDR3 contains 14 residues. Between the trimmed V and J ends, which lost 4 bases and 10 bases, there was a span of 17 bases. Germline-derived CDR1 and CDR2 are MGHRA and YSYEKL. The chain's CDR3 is CASSPGTIDTPQHF. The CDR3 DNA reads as TGCGCCAGCAGCCCCGGGACAATAGATACTCCCCAGCATTTT.

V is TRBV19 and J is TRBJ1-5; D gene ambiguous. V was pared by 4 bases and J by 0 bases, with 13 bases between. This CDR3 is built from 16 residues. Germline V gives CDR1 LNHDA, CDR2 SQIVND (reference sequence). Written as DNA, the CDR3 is TGTGCCAGTAGTAATCACCGAGGGTCTAGCAATCAGCCCCAGCATTTT. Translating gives CASSNHRGSSNQPQHF.

The CDR3 DNA is TGTGCCAGCAGTTCGGGACAGGCGGAACCCCCCGGGGAGCTGTTTTTT. Translated, it gives CASSSGQAEPPGELFF. The chain recombines TRBV6-6 with TRBJ2-2; 8 positions agree with TRBD1. Germline V gives CDR1 MNHNY, CDR2 SVGAGI (reference sequence). The CDR3 runs to 16 residues. Trimming at V came to 4 bases and at J to 6 bases, leaving 10 bases not matched to a gene.

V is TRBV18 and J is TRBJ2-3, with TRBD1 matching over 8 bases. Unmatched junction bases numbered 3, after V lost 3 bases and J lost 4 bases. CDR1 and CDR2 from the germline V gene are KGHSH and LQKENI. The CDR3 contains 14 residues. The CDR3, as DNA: TGTGCCAGCTCACCCAGGACAGGGTCAGATACGCAGTATTTT. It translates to CASSPRTGSDTQYF. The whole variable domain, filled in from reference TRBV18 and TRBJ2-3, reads NAGVMQNPRHLVRRRGQEARLRCSPMKGHSHVYWYRQLPEEGLKFMVYLQKENIIDESGMPKERFSAEFPKEGPSILRIQQVVRGDSAAYFCASSPRTGSDTQYFGPGTRLTVL.

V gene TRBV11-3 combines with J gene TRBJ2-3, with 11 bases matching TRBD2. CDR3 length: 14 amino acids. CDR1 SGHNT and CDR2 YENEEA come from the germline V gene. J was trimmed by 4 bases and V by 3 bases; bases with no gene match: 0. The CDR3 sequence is CASSFSGGADTQYF. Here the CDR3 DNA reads TGTGCCAGCAGCTTTAGCGGGGGGGCAGATACGCAGTATTTT.

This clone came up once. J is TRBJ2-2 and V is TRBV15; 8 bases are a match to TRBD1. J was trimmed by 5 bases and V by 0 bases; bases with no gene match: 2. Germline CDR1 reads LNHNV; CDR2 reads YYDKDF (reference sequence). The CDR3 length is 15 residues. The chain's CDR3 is CATSREQGATGELFF. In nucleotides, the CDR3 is TGTGCCACCAGCAGAGAGCAGGGGGCGACCGGGGAGCTGTTTTTT.

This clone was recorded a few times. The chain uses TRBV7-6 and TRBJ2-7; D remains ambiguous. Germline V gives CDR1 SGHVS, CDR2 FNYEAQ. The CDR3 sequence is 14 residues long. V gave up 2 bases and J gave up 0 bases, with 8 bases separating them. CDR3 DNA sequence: TGTGCCAGCAGCTTAATGCGGAGCTCCTACGAGCAGTACTTC. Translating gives CASSLMRSSYEQYF.

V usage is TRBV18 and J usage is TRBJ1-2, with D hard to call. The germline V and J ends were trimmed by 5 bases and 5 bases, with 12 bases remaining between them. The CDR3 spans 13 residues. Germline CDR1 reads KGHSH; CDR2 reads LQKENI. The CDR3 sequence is CASSFDRDYGYTF. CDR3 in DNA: TGTGCCAGCTCATTCGATAGAGATTATGGCTACACCTTC.

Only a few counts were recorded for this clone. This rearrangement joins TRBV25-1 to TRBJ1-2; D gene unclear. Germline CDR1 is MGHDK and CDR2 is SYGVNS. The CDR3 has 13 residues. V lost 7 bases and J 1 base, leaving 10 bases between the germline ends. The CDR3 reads CASTPGLNYGYTF. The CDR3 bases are TGTGCCAGCACCCCAGGCCTTAACTATGGCTACACCTTC.

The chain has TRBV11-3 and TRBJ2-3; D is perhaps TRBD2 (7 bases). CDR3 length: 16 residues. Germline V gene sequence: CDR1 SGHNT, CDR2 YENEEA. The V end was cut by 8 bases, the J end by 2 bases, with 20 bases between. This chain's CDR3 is CASRSWRGPLTDTQYF. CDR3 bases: TGTGCCAGCCGGTCTTGGCGGGGGCCCCTCACAGATACGCAGTATTTT.

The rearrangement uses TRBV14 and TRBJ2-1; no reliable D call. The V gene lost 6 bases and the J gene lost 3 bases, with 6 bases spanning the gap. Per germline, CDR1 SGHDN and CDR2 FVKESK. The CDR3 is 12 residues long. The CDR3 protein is CASSGLYNEQFF. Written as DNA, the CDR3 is TGTGCCAGCAGTGGCCTCTACAATGAGCAGTTCTTC.

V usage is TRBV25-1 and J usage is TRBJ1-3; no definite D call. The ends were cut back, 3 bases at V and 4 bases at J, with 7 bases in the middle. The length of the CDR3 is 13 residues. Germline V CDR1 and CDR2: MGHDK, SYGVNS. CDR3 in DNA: TGTGCCAGCAGTGAGGGCTGGGGAAACACCATATATTTT. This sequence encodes CASSEGWGNTIYF.

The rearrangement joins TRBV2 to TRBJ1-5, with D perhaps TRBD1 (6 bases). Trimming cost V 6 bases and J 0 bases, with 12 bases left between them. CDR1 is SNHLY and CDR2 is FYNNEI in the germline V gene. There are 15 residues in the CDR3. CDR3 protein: CASSEDSYSNQPQHF. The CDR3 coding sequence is TGTGCCAGCAGCGAGGACAGTTATAGCAATCAGCCCCAGCATTTT.